This record concerns one TCR beta chain sequence. The antigen is not known. These data are taken from a study of CD8+ T cells in alopecia areata. Study-wide findings and caveats: For patients receiving tofacitinib, scalp clonality and expanded CD8+ clones among the top 100 significantly decreased. Many expanded lesional clones remained in scalp and blood on tofacitinib. Greater clonality was observed in lesional scalp samples, especially alopecia totalis/universalis, versus normal scalp.

In each case, RNA was isolated and then reverse transcribed into cDNA as the sequencing template. Assay used: immunoSEQ multiplex PCR; TCRdb lists only in-frame clones, some missing. The table records about 160,000 clones, roughly 65% of them present only once. Per the germline V gene, CDR1 is MNHEY and CDR2 is SMNVEV (reference sequence). Trimming at V came to 6 bases and at J to 4 bases, leaving 7 bases not matched to a gene. This CDR3 region has 14 residues. Treatment defined: oral pan-JAK inhibitor, 5-10 mg twice daily. The V call is TRBV27, the J call TRBJ1-2, with TRBD1 matching 8 bases. The TCR was taken from a human donor with alopecia areata. The specimen comprised CD4+ T cells sorted from blood, sampled at week 4, from a patient treated with tofacitinib. This chain's CDR3 is CASSRTGNPYGYTF. The CDR3 nucleotides read TGTGCCAGCAGCAGGACAGGGAACCCCTATGGCTACACCTTC.